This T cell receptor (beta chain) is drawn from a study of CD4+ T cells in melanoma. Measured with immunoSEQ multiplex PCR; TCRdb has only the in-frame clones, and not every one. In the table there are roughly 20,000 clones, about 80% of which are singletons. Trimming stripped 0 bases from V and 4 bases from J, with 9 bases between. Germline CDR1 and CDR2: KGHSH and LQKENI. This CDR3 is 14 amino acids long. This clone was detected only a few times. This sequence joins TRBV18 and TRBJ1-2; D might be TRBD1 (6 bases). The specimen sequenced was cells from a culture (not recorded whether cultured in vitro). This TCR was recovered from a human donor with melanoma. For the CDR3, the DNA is TGTGCCAGCTCACCACCCCGGACAGTCTATGGCTACACCTTC. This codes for CASSPPRTVYGYTF.